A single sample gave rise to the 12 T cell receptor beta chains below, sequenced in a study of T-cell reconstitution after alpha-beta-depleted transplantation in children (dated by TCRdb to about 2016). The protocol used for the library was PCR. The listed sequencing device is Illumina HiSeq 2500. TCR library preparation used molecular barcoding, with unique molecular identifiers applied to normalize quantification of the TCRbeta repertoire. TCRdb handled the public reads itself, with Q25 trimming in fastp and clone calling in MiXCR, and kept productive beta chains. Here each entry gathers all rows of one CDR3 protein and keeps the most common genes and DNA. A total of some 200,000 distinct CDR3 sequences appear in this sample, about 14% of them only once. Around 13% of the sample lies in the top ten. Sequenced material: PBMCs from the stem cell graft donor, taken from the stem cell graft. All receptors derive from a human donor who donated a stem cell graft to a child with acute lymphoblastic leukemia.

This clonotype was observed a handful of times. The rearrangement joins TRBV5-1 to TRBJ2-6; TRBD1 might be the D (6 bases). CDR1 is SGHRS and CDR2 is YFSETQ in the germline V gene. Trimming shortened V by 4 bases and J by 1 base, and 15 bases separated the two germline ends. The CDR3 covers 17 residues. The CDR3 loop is CASSRTEIGSGANVLTF. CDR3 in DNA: TGCGCCAGCAGCAGGACAGAGATCGGATCTGGGGCCAACGTCCTGACTTTC.

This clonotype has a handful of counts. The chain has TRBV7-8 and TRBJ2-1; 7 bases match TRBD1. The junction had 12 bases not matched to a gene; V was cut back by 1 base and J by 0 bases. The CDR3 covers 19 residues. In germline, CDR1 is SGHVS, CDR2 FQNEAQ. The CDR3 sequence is CASSLGRGTAISSYNEQFF. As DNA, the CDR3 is TGTGCCAGCAGCTTAGGAAGGGGGACAGCGATATCCTCCTACAATGAGCAGTTCTTC. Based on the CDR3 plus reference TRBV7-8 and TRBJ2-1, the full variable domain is GAGVSQSPRYKVAKRGQDVALRCDPISGHVSLFWYQQALGQGPEFLTYFQNEAQLDKSGLPSDRFFAERPEGSVSTLKIQRTQQEDSAVYLCASSLGRGTAISSYNEQFFGPGTRLTVL.

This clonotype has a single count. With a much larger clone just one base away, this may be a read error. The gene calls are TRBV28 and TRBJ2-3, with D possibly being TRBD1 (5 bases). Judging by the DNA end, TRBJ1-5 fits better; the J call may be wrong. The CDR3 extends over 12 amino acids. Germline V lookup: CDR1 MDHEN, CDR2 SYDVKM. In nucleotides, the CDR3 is TGTGCCCTTTCGGGGACCTCAGATACGCAGCATTTT. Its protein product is CALSGTSDTQHF.

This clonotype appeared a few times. The CDR3 sequence: CSATYRGAENEQYF. In nucleotides, the CDR3 is TGCAGTGCTACATACAGAGGGGCGGAAAACGAGCAGTACTTC. V is TRBV20-1 and J is TRBJ2-7, with D tentatively TRBD1 or TRBD2 (5 bases each). Germline-derived CDR1 and CDR2 are DFQATT and SNEGSKA (reference sequence). The CDR3 is made up of 14 amino acids. Trimming pared 4 bases from V and 5 bases from J, leaving 18 bases between.

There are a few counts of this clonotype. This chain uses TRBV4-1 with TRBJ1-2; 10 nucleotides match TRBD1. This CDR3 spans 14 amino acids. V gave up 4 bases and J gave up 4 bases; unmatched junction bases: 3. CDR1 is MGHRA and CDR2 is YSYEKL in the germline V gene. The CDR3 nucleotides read TGCGCCAGCAGCCGACAGGGGGCACTCTATGGCTACACCTTC. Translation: CASSRQGALYGYTF.

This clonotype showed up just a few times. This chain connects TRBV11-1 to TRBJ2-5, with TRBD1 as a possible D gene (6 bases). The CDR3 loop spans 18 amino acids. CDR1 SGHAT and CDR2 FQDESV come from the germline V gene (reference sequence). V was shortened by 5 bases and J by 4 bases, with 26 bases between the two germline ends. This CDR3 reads CASSLDQQGERARETQYF. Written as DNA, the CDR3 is TGTGCCAGCAGCCTAGATCAACAGGGAGAGCGAGCAAGAGAGACCCAGTACTTC.

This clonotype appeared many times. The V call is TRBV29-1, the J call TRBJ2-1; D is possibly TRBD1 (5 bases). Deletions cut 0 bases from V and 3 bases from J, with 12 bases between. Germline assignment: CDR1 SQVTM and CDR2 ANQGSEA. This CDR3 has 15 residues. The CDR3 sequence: CSVEDLVDSYNEQFF. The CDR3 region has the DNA TGCAGCGTTGAAGATCTCGTAGACAGCTACAATGAGCAGTTCTTC.

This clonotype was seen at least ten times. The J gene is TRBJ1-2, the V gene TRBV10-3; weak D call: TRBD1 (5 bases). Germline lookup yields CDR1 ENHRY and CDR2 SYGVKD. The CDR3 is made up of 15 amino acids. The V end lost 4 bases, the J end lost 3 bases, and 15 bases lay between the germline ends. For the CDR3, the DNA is TGTGCCATCAGTGGAGATGGGGGACGGGACTATGGCTACACCTTC. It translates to CAISGDGGRDYGYTF.

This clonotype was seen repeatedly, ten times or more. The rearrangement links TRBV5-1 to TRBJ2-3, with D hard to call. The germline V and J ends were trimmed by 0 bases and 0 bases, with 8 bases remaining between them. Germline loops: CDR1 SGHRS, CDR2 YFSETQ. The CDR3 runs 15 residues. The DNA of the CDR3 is TGCGCCAGCAGCTTGGCCGGCGGAAGCACAGATACGCAGTATTTT. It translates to CASSLAGGSTDTQYF.

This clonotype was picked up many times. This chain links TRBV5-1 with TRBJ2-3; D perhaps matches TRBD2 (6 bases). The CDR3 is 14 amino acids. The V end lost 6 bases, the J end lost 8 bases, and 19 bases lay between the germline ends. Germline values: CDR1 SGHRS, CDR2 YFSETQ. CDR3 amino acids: CASKTSFFQGTQYF. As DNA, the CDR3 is TGCGCCAGCAAAACTAGCTTTTTTCAGGGTACGCAGTATTTT.

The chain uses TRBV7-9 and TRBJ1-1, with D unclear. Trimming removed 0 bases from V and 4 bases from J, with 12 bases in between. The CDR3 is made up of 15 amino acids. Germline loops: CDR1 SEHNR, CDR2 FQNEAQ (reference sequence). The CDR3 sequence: CASSLASGVGTEAFF. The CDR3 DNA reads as TGTGCCAGCAGCTTAGCGTCCGGGGTGGGCACTGAAGCTTTCTTT.

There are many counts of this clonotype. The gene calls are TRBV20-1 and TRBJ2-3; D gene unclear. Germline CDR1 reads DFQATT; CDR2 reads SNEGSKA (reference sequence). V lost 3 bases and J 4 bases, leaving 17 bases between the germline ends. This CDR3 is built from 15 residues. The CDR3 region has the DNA TGCAGTGCTAGTCGCGGCAATTCGGAGTCAGATACGCAGTATTTT. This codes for CSASRGNSESDTQYF.